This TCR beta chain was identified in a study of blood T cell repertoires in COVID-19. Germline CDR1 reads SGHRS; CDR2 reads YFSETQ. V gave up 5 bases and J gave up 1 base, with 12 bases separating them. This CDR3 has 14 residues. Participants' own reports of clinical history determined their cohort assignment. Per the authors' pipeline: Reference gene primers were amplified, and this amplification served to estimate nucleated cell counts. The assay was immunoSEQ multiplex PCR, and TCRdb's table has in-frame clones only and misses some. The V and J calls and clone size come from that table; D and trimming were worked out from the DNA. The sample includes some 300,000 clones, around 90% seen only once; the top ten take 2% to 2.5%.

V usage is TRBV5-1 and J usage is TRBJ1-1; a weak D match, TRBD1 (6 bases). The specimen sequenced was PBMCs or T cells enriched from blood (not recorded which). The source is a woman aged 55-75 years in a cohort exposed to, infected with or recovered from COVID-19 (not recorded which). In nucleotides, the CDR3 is TGCGCCAGCAGGGCCACAGGGCGGAACACTGAAGCTTTCTTT. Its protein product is CASRATGRNTEAFF.